A selection of T cell receptor beta chains follows, all from one sample in a study of blood T cell repertoires in COVID-19. Clones were read by immunoSEQ multiplex PCR, and TCRdb kept only the in-frame ones, dropping some. The data hold 250,000 to 350,000 clones, with approximately 90% observed a single time. Sequenced sample: peripheral blood. The receptors derive from a woman aged 25 to 45 with COVID-19, enrolled during active disease. Each CDR3 is given with its conserved first and last residue. Each record gives: CDR3 length, J gene, D gene, clone size, V gene, CDR3 DNA, CDR3 protein. A D gene is named only where the DNA matches it firmly. Expanded clones are given a class, and other clones once, few, many or no size at all.

>13|TRBJ2-3|NA|NA|TRBV5-1
TGCGCCAGCAGCTCTCCGGGCACAGATACGCAGTATTTT
CASSSPGTDTQYF
>13|TRBJ2-1|TRBD2|NA|TRBV11-2
TGTGCCAGCAGCCGGACTAGCGGTAGTGAGCAGTTCTTC
CASSRTSGSEQFF
>13|TRBJ1-2|NA|NA|TRBV10-3
TGTGCCATCAGTGATCAGGGGTCGGCTGGCTACACCTTC
CAISDQGSAGYTF
>18|TRBJ2-2|TRBD2|NA|TRBV4-1
TGCGCCAGCAGCCATCCTGGACTAGCGGGAGGGCGGACCGGGGAGCTGTTTTTT
CASSHPGLAGGRTGELFF
>14|TRBJ2-1|TRBD2|NA|TRBV6-5
TGTGCCAGCAGTCCTGGGACTAGCGGGGGAGAGCAGTTCTTC
CASSPGTSGGEQFF
>15|TRBJ2-7|NA|NA|TRBV6-5
TGTGCCAGCAGTTACTCGAGAGCAGGAACCTACGAGCAGTACTTC
CASSYSRAGTYEQYF
>15|TRBJ1-5|TRBD1|NA|TRBV2
TGTGCCAGCAAGGAGGGGACAGGGGGCTCTCAGCCCCAGCATTTT
CASKEGTGGSQPQHF
>14|TRBJ1-3|NA|NA|TRBV7-9
TGTGCCAGCAGCATGACAGTTTCTGGAAACACCATATATTTT
CASSMTVSGNTIYF
>11|TRBJ1-2|NA|NA|TRBV6-5
TGTGCCAGCAGTTACGGGCAGGCGACCACCTTC
CASSYGQATTF
>16|TRBJ2-7|TRBD1|NA|TRBV5-4
TGTGCCAGCAGCTTGCCAGGGGGCCGGAGGGGCTACGAGCAGTACTTC
CASSLPGGRRGYEQYF
>14|TRBJ2-1|TRBD1|NA|TRBV27
TGTGCCAGCAGCCGACAGGGTCCCTACAATGAGCAGTTCTTC
CASSRQGPYNEQFF
>15|TRBJ2-7|TRBD1|NA|TRBV15
TGTGCCACCAGCAGACAACCGGGACAGGCCTACGAGCAGTACTTC
CATSRQPGQAYEQYF
>14|TRBJ1-6|NA|NA|TRBV5-1
TGCGCCAGCAGCTTGGCCGACATAATTTCACCCCTCCACTTT
CASSLADIISPLHF
>17|TRBJ2-1|NA|NA|TRBV3-1/TRBV3-2
TGTGCCAGCAGCCAAGATCTAGACTACCAACTCGGAGGGGAGCAGTTCTTC
CASSQDLDYQLGGEQFF
>15|TRBJ1-4|NA|NA|TRBV9
TGTGCCAGCAGCATCCAGGGGAGAGGGGATGAAAAACTGTTTTTT
CASSIQGRGDEKLFF
>15|TRBJ2-7|TRBD2|NA|TRBV3-1/TRBV3-2
TGTGCCAGCAGCCAAGAAGCTAGCGGCTCCTACGAGCAGTACTTC
CASSQEASGSYEQYF
>19|TRBJ2-7|TRBD2|NA|TRBV27
TGTGCCAGCAGTTTATCGGATGGGACTAGCGGGAGGGGCCGCTACGAGCAGTACTTC
CASSLSDGTSGRGRYEQYF
>17|TRBJ1-6|TRBD1|NA|TRBV9
TGTGCCAGCAGCCACAGCGGGGACAGGCATTATAATTCACCCCTCCACTTT
CASSHSGDRHYNSPLHF
>14|TRBJ1-4|NA|NA|TRBV3-1/TRBV3-2
TGTGCCAGCAGCCAACTGAGAAATAATGAAAAACTGTTTTTT
CASSQLRNNEKLFF
>13|TRBJ1-5|NA|NA|TRBV6-5
TGTGCCAGCAGTTATAATAGCAATCAGCCCCAGCATTTT
CASSYNSNQPQHF
>13|TRBJ2-5|NA|once|TRBV11-1
TGTGCCAGCAGCCCCGAGGGTCCCGAGACCCAGTACTTC
CASSPEGPETQYF
>13|TRBJ2-7|NA|once|TRBV5-1
TGCGCCAGCAGCTTGCGGGACACCTACGAGCAGTACTTC
CASSLRDTYEQYF
>13|TRBJ2-7|NA|NA|TRBV11-2
TGTGCCAGCAGCAACAGGGCCTCCTACGAGCAGTACTTC
CASSNRASYEQYF
>15|TRBJ1-3|TRBD1|NA|TRBV30
TGTGCCTGGAACCGCGGGACAGGGGGCCCAAACACCATATATTTT
CAWNRGTGGPNTIYF
>16|TRBJ1-2|NA|NA|TRBV27
TGTGCCAGCAGTCCCACAGGTTTAGCCCCTAACTATGGCTACACCTTC
CASSPTGLAPNYGYTF
>14|TRBJ2-1|NA|NA|TRBV29-1
TGCAGCGTTGAAGCAGGGATATCGGACAATGAGCAGTTCTTC
CSVEAGISDNEQFF
>16|TRBJ1-5|TRBD1|NA|TRBV28
TGTGCCAGCAGCCTATCCGGGACAGGGTACCATCAGCCCCAGCATTTT
CASSLSGTGYHQPQHF
>15|TRBJ2-1|NA|NA|TRBV2
TGTGCCAGCCTTGCGCGGCTTGACTCCTACAATGAGCAGTTCTTC
CASLARLDSYNEQFF
>19|TRBJ2-6|TRBD1|NA|TRBV6-1
TGTGCCAGCAGTGTAAGGGCCGGGACAGACCGCTCTGGGGCCAACGTCCTGACTTTC
CASSVRAGTDRSGANVLTF
>17|TRBJ2-1|NA|NA|TRBV27
TGTGCCAGCAGTTTATCGGCTCCTCCAGGGGCCTACAATGAGCAGTTCTTC
CASSLSAPPGAYNEQFF
>14|TRBJ1-2|TRBD1|NA|TRBV28
TGTGCCAGCACTCAGGGGGGTAACTACTATGGCTACACCTTC
CASTQGGNYYGYTF
>15|TRBJ1-2|NA|few|TRBV12-1
TGTGCCAGCAGCGACTACCGGGCAAAGGAAGGAGGCTACACCTTC
CASSDYRAKEGGYTF
>15|TRBJ2-2|TRBD1|NA|TRBV5-4
TGTGCCAGCAGTTACCGGGACAGGGTTGCCGGGGAGCTGTTTTTT
CASSYRDRVAGELFF
>14|TRBJ2-7|TRBD1|NA|TRBV18
TGTGCCAGCTCACCCGGGACAGGGGTGGACGAGCAGTACTTC
CASSPGTGVDEQYF
>16|TRBJ2-1|NA|NA|TRBV29-1
TGCAGCGTTGGTAACCCAGGCCGTACCTTCTACAATGAGCAGTTCTTC
CSVGNPGRTFYNEQFF
>14|TRBJ1-1|TRBD1|NA|TRBV27
TGTGCCAGCAGTTTATCGGGGACAGGCGGTGAAGCTTTCTTT
CASSLSGTGGEAFF
>14|TRBJ1-4|TRBD1|NA|TRBV10-3
TGTGCCATCAGTGAGGGAGACAGGGCTGAAAAACTGTTTTTT
CAISEGDRAEKLFF
>17|TRBJ2-2|NA|once|TRBV5-4
TGTGCCAGCAGCTTGAGAAGCGGAGGGCCGGGGACCGGGGAGCTGTTTTTT
CASSLRSGGPGTGELFF
>14|TRBJ2-3|NA|NA|TRBV9
TGTGCCAGCAGCGTAGGTGGTAGCGGAGATACGCAGTATTTT
CASSVGGSGDTQYF
>13|TRBJ1-1|NA|NA|TRBV5-1
TGCGCCAGCAGCTCTGCAGTGGACACTGAAGCTTTCTTT
CASSSAVDTEAFF
>15|TRBJ1-6|TRBD1|NA|TRBV6-1
TGTGCCAGCAGTGAAATAGAGACAGGGGGCTCACCCCTCCACTTT
CASSEIETGGSPLHF
>12|TRBJ1-2|NA|NA|TRBV10-1
TGCGCCAGCAGACTAGGTCGGAAAGGCTACACCTTC
CASRLGRKGYTF
>16|TRBJ2-2|NA|NA|TRBV6-6
TGTGCCAGCAGTTACTCGGTAGGCGGGAACACCGGGGAGCTGTTTTTT
CASSYSVGGNTGELFF
>16|TRBJ2-2|NA|NA|TRBV6-6
TGTGCCAGCAGTTACTCGACCTTAGTTTGGACAGGGGAGCTGTTTTTT
CASSYSTLVWTGELFF
>14|TRBJ2-1|TRBD2|NA|TRBV9
TGTGCCAGCAGCGGGGGAGGGCTATCAAATGAGCAGTTCTTC
CASSGGGLSNEQFF
>14|TRBJ1-4|NA|NA|TRBV5-1
TGCGCCAGCAGCCCCGGACTCGTCCGTGAAAAACTGTTTTTT
CASSPGLVREKLFF
>15|TRBJ2-2|TRBD2|NA|TRBV14
TGTGCCAGCAGCCGAAGAGCGGGAGACGCCGGGGAGCTGTTTTTT
CASSRRAGDAGELFF
>15|TRBJ1-3|NA|NA|TRBV30
TGTGCCTGGAGTATTGACTGGCTCTCTGGAAACACCATATATTTT
CAWSIDWLSGNTIYF
>13|TRBJ2-7|NA|once|TRBV28
TGTGCCAGCAGCGGGCTAGCACCCTACGAGCAGTACTTC
CASSGLAPYEQYF
>16|TRBJ1-4|NA|NA|TRBV16
TGTGCCAGCAGCCCATATGTGTCAGGAGGTGGTGAAAAACTGTTTTTT
CASSPYVSGGGEKLFF